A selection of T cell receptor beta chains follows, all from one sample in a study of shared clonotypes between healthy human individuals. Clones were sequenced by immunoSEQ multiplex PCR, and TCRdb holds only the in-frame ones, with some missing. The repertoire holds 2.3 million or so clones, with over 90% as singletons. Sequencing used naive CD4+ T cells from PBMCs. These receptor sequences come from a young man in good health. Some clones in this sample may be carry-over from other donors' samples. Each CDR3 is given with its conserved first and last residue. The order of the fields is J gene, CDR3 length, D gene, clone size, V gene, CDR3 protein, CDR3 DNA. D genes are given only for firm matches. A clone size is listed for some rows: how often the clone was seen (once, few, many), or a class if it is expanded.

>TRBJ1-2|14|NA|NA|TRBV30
CAWSVGEGGYGYTF
TGTGCCTGGAGTGTAGGGGAGGGGGGCTATGGCTACACCTTC
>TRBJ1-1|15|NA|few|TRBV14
CASSLMGRLNTEAFF
TGTGCCAGCAGCCTTATGGGACGGTTGAACACTGAAGCTTTCTTT
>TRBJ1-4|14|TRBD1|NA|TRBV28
CASRKGQTNEKLFF
TGTGCCAGCCGAAAGGGACAGACTAATGAAAAACTGTTTTTT
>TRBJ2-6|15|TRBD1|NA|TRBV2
CASRTGSSGANVLTF
TGTGCCAGCCGGACAGGGAGCTCTGGGGCCAACGTCCTGACTTTC
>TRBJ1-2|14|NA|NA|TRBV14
CASSQDPRIDGYTF
TGTGCCAGCAGCCAAGATCCCCGGATTGATGGCTACACCTTC
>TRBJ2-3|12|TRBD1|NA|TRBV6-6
CASMGQEDTQYF
TGTGCCAGCATGGGACAGGAAGATACGCAGTATTTT
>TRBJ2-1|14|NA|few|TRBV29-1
CSVEGRQGGNEQFF
TGCAGCGTTGAAGGGCGGCAGGGTGGCAATGAGCAGTTCTTC
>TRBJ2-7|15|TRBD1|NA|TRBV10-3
CAISEPGTGPYEQYF
TGTGCCATCAGTGAGCCCGGGACAGGCCCCTACGAGCAGTACTTC
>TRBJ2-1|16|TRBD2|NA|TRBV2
CASTDGWGLGGDEQFF
TGTGCCAGCACCGACGGGTGGGGACTAGGTGGCGATGAGCAGTTCTTC
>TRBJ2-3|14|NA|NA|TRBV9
CASSDTSSGDTQYF
TGTGCCAGCAGCGACACTAGCTCCGGAGATACGCAGTATTTT
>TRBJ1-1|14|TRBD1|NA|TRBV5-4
CASSKAGGGSEAFF
TGTGCCAGCAGCAAGGCAGGGGGAGGTTCTGAAGCTTTCTTT
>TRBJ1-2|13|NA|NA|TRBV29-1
CSFLPGLGYGYTF
TGCAGCTTCCTTCCGGGGTTGGGCTATGGCTACACCTTC
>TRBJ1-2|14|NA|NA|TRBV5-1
CASSFLGEGGGYTF
TGCGCCAGCAGCTTTTTGGGTGAAGGGGGTGGCTACACCTTC
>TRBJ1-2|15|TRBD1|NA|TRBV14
CASSHPVGTAVGYTF
TGTGCCAGCAGCCATCCGGTCGGGACAGCCGTTGGCTACACCTTC
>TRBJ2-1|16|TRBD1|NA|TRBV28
CASSFDRDRAYNEQFF
TGTGCCAGCAGTTTCGACCGGGACAGGGCCTACAATGAGCAGTTCTTC
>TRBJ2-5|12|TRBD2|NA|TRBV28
CASRGGMVAQYF
TGTGCCAGCAGGGGGGGGATGGTAGCCCAGTACTTC
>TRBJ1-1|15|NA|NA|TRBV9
CASSVAAPGRTEAFF
TGTGCCAGCAGCGTAGCTGCTCCGGGCCGCACTGAAGCTTTCTTT
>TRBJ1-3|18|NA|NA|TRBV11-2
CASSPRGKGPNSGNTIYF
TGTGCCAGCAGCCCCAGAGGAAAGGGACCGAACTCTGGAAACACCATATATTTT
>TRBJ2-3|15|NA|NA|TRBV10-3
CAISRQSGGTDTQYF
TGTGCCATCAGCCGACAGTCGGGGGGCACAGATACGCAGTATTTT
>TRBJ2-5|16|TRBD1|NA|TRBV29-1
CSVESGGTGLRETQYF
TGCAGCGTTGAAAGTGGAGGGACAGGCTTGCGGGAGACCCAGTACTTC
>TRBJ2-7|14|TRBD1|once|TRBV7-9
CASSLDRGQNEQYF
TGTGCCAGCAGCTTGGACAGGGGGCAGAACGAGCAGTACTTC
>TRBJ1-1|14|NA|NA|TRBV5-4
CASSLTADRAEAFF
TGTGCCAGCAGCTTAACAGCGGATAGGGCTGAAGCTTTCTTT
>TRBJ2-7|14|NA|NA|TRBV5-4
CASSLEGGSTEQYF
TGTGCCAGCAGCTTGGAGGGGGGTTCTACAGAGCAGTACTTC
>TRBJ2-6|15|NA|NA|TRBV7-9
CASSLGGYGANVLTF
TGTGCCAGCAGCTTAGGAGGGTATGGGGCCAACGTCCTGACTTTC
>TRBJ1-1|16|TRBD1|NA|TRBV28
CASSQNRGATNTEAFF
TGTGCCAGCAGTCAAAACAGGGGCGCAACGAACACTGAAGCTTTCTTT
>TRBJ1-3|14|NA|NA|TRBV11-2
CASDTLGTGNTIYF
TGTGCCAGCGATACACTCGGGACTGGAAACACCATATATTTT
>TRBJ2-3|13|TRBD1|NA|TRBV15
CATSRGTEDTQYF
TGTGCCACCAGCAGGGGGACAGAAGATACGCAGTATTTT
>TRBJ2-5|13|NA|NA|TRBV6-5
CASGRVFRETQYF
TGTGCCAGCGGCAGGGTCTTCCGAGAGACCCAGTACTTC